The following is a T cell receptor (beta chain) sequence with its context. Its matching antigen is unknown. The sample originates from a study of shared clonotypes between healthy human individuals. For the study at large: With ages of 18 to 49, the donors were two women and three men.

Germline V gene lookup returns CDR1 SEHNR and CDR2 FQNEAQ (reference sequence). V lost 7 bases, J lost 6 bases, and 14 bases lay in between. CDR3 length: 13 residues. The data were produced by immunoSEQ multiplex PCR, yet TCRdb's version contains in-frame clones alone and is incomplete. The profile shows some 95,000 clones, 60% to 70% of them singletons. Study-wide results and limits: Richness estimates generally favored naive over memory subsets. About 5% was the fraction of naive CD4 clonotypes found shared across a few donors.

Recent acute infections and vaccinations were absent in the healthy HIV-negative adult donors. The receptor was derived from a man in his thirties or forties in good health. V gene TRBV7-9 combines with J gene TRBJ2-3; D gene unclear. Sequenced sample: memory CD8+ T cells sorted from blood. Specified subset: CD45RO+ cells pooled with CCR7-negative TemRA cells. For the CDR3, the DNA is TGTGCCAGCACCACCTCGGGCCAGGATACGCAGTATTTT. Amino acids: CASTTSGQDTQYF.